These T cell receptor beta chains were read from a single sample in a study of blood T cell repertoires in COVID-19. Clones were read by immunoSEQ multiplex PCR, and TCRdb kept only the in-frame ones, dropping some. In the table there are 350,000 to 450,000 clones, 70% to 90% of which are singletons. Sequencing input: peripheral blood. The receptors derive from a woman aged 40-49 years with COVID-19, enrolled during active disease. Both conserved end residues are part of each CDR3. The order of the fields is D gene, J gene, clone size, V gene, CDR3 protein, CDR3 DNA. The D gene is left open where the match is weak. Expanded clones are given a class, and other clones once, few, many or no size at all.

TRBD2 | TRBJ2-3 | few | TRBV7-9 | CASSSTGTSGKYSTDTQYF | TGTGCCAGCAGCTCCACCGGGACTAGCGGGAAATATAGCACAGATACGCAGTATTTT
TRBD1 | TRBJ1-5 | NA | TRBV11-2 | CASSLGGQRLNQPQHF | TGTGCCAGCAGCTTAGGGGGACAGAGACTTAATCAGCCCCAGCATTTT
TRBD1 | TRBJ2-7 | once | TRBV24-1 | CATSGHQAGGIYEQYF | TGTGCCACCAGTGGCCACCAGGCAGGGGGCATTTACGAGCAGTACTTC
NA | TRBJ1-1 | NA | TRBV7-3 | CASSLIGGAEAFF | TGTGCCAGCAGCTTAATAGGCGGAGCTGAAGCTTTCTTT
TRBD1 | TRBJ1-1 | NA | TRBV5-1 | CASSLTGQGSTEAFF | TGCGCCAGCAGCTTGACCGGACAGGGAAGCACTGAAGCTTTCTTT
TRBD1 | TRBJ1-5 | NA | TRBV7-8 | CASSLGYRGKGNQPQHF | TGTGCCAGCAGCTTAGGCTACAGGGGAAAGGGCAATCAGCCCCAGCATTTT
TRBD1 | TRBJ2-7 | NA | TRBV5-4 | CASSPGQGMVDEQYF | TGTGCCAGCAGCCCAGGACAGGGTATGGTGGACGAGCAGTACTTC
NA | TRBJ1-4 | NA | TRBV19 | CASKRVANEKLFF | TGTGCCAGTAAGCGGGTCGCTAATGAAAAACTGTTTTTT
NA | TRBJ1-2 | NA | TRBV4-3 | CASSQGVGGRIGYTF | TGCGCCAGCAGCCAGGGCGTGGGGGGGCGAATTGGCTACACCTTC
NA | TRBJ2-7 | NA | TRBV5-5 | CASSRRDTTYEQYF | TGTGCCAGCAGCCGAAGGGACACCACCTACGAGCAGTACTTC
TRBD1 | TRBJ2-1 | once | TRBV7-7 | CASSPGQGEQFF | TGTGCTAGCAGCCCAGGACAGGGAGAGCAGTTCTTC
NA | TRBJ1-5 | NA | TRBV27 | CASSERGSNQPQHF | TGTGCCAGCAGCGAACGGGGTAGCAATCAGCCCCAGCATTTT
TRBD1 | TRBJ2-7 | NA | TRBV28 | CASSLTGAGLNEQYF | TGTGCCAGCAGTTTAACAGGGGCTGGGTTGAACGAGCAGTACTTC
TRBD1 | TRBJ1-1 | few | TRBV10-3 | CAISELEDRGQRTEAFF | TGTGCCATCAGTGAGTTAGAAGACAGGGGACAAAGGACTGAAGCTTTCTTT
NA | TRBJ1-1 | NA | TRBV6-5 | CATSGVYTEAFF | TGTGCCACTTCCGGAGTTTACACTGAAGCTTTCTTT
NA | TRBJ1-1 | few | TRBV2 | CASSEVHMGSRGTEAFF | TGTGCCAGCAGTGAAGTGCACATGGGATCTAGGGGCACTGAAGCTTTCTTT
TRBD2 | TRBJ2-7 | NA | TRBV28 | CASSLLSGGYEQYF | TGTGCCAGCAGTTTACTTAGCGGGGGCTACGAGCAGTACTTC
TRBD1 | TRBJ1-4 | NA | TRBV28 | CASRSGTGNEKLFF | TGTGCCAGCAGATCCGGGACAGGGAATGAAAAACTGTTTTTT
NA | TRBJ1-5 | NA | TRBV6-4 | CASSYRVNQPQHF | TGTGCCAGCAGTTACAGGGTGAATCAGCCCCAGCATTTT
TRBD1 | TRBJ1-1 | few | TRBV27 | CASSRMTGRRIGSSEAFF | TGTGCCAGCAGTCGGATGACAGGGCGGAGGATCGGGAGTTCTGAAGCTTTCTTT
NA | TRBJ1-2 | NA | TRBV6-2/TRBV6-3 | CASSPGTSYGYTF | TGTGCCAGCAGCCCCGGGACAAGCTACGGCTACACCTTC